Below, 27 T cell receptor beta chains from the same sample are listed, as sequenced in a study of shared clonotypes between healthy human individuals. The assay was immunoSEQ multiplex PCR, and TCRdb's table has in-frame clones only and misses some. The sample comprises more than 550,000 clones, about 92% of which are singletons, and 34% rests with the top ten. Sequenced: memory CD8+ T cells from PBMCs. Subset: CD45RO+ cells pooled with CCR7-negative TemRA cells. The receptors here all came from a man younger than 30 in good health. Some clones in this sample may be carry-over from other donors' samples.

The rearrangement links TRBV7-9 to TRBJ2-5; possibly TRBD1 or TRBD2 for D (5 bases each). The DNA end favors TRBJ2-7, so the J call may be wrong. Germline-derived CDR1 and CDR2 are SEHNR and FQNEAQ (reference sequence). CDR3 length: 16 residues. The CDR3 is CASSPPSWGMGYEQYF. The CDR3 DNA reads TGTGCCAGCAGCCCACCGTCCTGGGGGATGGGGTACGAGCAGTACTTC.

This clone appeared once. The DNA of the CDR3 is TGTGCCAGTAGTCCTGGGGCAGTGGCAGCTTTCTTT. As protein: CASSPGAVAAFF. The chain is built from TRBV19 and TRBJ1-1; TRBD1 is a possible D gene (5 bases). The length of the CDR3 is 12 residues. Trimming shortened V by 5 bases and J by 10 bases, and 14 bases separated the two germline ends. Germline V lookup: CDR1 LNHDA, CDR2 SQIVND (reference sequence).

The V gene is TRBV5-4, the J gene TRBJ2-2; 8 bases map to TRBD1. Germline V CDR1 and CDR2: SGHNT, YYREEE (reference sequence). V was clipped by 1 base and J by 5 bases; unmatched bases: 10. The CDR3 runs to 17 residues. The CDR3 coding sequence is TGTGCCAGCAGCTTGAACGGCGCAGGGGGCCCGACCGGGGAGCTGTTTTTT. Its translation: CASSLNGAGGPTGELFF.

The rearrangement links TRBV9 to TRBJ2-7; D possibly uses TRBD1 or TRBD2 (7 bases each). Trimming stripped 4 bases from V and 5 bases from J, with 22 bases between. Germline values: CDR1 SGDLS, CDR2 YYNGEE. This CDR3 has 16 residues. In DNA form, the CDR3 reads TGTGCCAGCAGCTCGTCAAAACTAGCGACAGGGCACGAGCAGTACTTC. It encodes CASSSSKLATGHEQYF.

V and J are TRBV29-1 and TRBJ2-7; 7 positions agree with TRBD1. The ends lost 4 bases at V and 4 bases at J; junction bases unmatched: 10. Germline CDR1 is SQVTM and CDR2 is ANQGSEA. This CDR3 region has 14 residues. CDR3 region: CSVGPPAGGYEQYF. CDR3 coding DNA: TGCAGCGTTGGCCCCCCCGCAGGGGGTTACGAGCAGTACTTC.

This chain connects TRBV19 to TRBJ1-1; 9 bases line up with TRBD1. The germline CDR1 and CDR2 sequences are LNHDA and SQIVND (reference sequence). V lost 4 bases and J lost 5; bases outside the gene matches: 14. The CDR3 has 17 residues. The CDR3 DNA sequence: TGTGCCAGTAGTACCCGTCCCGGGACAGGGTTGGCGACTGAAGCTTTCTTT. Amino acids: CASSTRPGTGLATEAFF. The complete variable domain, with remaining parts taken from reference TRBV19 and TRBJ1-1, reads DGGITQSPKYLFRKEGQNVTLSCEQNLNHDAMYWYRQDPGQGLRLIYYSQIVNDFQKGDIAEGYSVSREKKESFPLTVTSAQKNPTAFYLCASSTRPGTGLATEAFFGQGTRLTVV.

V and J are TRBV30 and TRBJ2-3; tentative D call: TRBD1 (5 bases). The length of the CDR3 is 10 residues. V was cut by 8 bases and J by 8 bases, with 11 bases left in between. Per germline, CDR1 GTSNPN and CDR2 SVGIG (reference sequence). CDR3 in amino acids: CAALGVTQYF. In DNA, the CDR3 is TGTGCCGCGTTAGGGGTTACGCAGTATTTT.

The chain uses TRBV19 and TRBJ2-3; 8 positions match TRBD2. Germline CDR1 reads LNHDA; CDR2 reads SQIVND (reference sequence). The CDR3 length is 19 residues. After removal of 3 bases from V and 3 bases from J, the junction contained 17 bases not matched to a gene. CDR3 bases: TGTGCCAGTAGTATTGGCCGAATAGCGGGGAGGGTGGTGACAGATACGCAGTATTTT. It is translated as CASSIGRIAGRVVTDTQYF.

The rearrangement uses TRBV27 and TRBJ1-2; the D gene is possibly TRBD1 (5 bases). Germline V CDR1 and CDR2: MNHEY, SMNVEV (reference sequence). The CDR3 is made up of 15 amino acids. V lost 5 bases to trimming and J lost 4 bases, with 17 bases between them. DNA of the CDR3: TGTGCCAGCAGTACAGGCCGCGGGACCTTCTATGGCTACACCTTC. Protein sequence: CASSTGRGTFYGYTF.

The CDR3 reads CASRLILGETQYF. The CDR3 region has the DNA TGTGCCAGCAGACTCATCCTGGGAGAGACCCAGTACTTC. This chain connects TRBV27 to TRBJ2-5; D is uncertain. CDR3 length: 13 residues. Deletions cut 6 bases from V and 4 bases from J, with 12 bases between. CDR1 and CDR2 (germline): MNHEY, SMNVEV (reference sequence).

The chain combines TRBV4-2 with TRBJ2-1, with TRBD2 matching 13 bases. Germline V gene data show CDR1 as LGHNA and CDR2 as YNFKEQ. The CDR3 contains 17 residues. Trimming took 3 bases from V and 3 from J; bases not matched to a gene: 5. As DNA, the CDR3 is TGTGCCAGCAGCCATGATGGACTAGCGGGAGTCTACAATGAGCAGTTCTTC. Protein sequence: CASSHDGLAGVYNEQFF.

This clone showed up just a few times. The chain combines TRBV29-1 with TRBJ1-2; tentative D call: TRBD1 (5 bases). This CDR3 is built from 12 residues. With 7 bases removed from V and 4 bases from J, the gap between germline ends came to 13 bases. Per germline, CDR1 SQVTM and CDR2 ANQGSEA. Here the CDR3 DNA reads TGCAGCGGGGGGAACGAATTCTATGGCTACACCTTC. Amino acid sequence: CSGGNEFYGYTF. Filled out from reference TRBV29-1 and TRBJ1-2, the complete variable domain reads SAVISQKPSRDICQRGTSLTIQCQVDSQVTMMFWYRQQPGQSLTLIATANQGSEATYESGFVIDKFPISRPNLTFSTLTVSNMSPEDSSIYLCSGGNEFYGYTFGSGTRLTVV.

The gene calls are TRBV18 and TRBJ2-6; D assignment may be TRBD1 or TRBD2 (5 bases each). The CDR3 is 17 residues long. In germline, CDR1 is KGHSH, CDR2 LQKENI. With 3 bases removed from V and 4 bases from J, the gap between germline ends came to 16 bases. The CDR3 DNA is TGTGCCAGCTCACCGACCAGGCATGGGGACGGGGCCAACGTCCTGACTTTC. Amino acids: CASSPTRHGDGANVLTF.

This rearrangement joins TRBV4-1 to TRBJ1-1; the match to TRBD1 covers 10 bases. The CDR3 length is 18 residues. V shed 3 bases, J shed 2 bases, and the junction held 12 bases outside the gene matches. Germline CDR1 and CDR2: MGHRA and YSYEKL. CDR3: CASSQALPGQGLNTEAFF. For the CDR3, the DNA is TGCGCCAGCAGCCAGGCCCTCCCGGGACAGGGGCTTAACACTGAAGCTTTCTTT.

V usage is TRBV7-9 and J usage is TRBJ2-7; 8 positions agree with TRBD2. This CDR3 contains 15 residues. CDR1 is SEHNR, CDR2 FQNEAQ, per germline (reference sequence). The V gene end was trimmed by 5 bases and the J gene end by 2 bases; junction bases not matched to a gene: 8. This CDR3 reads CASSHQSGSAYEQYF. As DNA, the CDR3 is TGTGCCAGCAGCCACCAAAGCGGGAGTGCCTACGAGCAGTACTTC.

The chain has TRBV7-6 and TRBJ2-1; 8 bases are shared with TRBD2. The CDR3 spans 19 residues. Germline V lookup: CDR1 SGHVS, CDR2 FNYEAQ. J gave up 0 bases and V 2 bases, and 12 bases lay outside the gene matches. The CDR3 nucleotides read TGTGCCAGCAGCTTATCCCCTATACTAGCGGAGAGCTCCTACAATGAGCAGTTCTTC. Translation: CASSLSPILAESSYNEQFF.

The gene calls are TRBV7-3 and TRBJ2-7, with TRBD2 matching over 9 bases. Germline V gene sequence: CDR1 SGHTA, CDR2 FQGTGA. Trimming took 1 base from V and 3 from J; bases not matched to a gene: 10. This CDR3 spans 17 amino acids. CDR3 nucleotide sequence: TGTGCCAGCAGCTTAAATTTTATGACTAGCGGTCTCTACGAGCAGTACTTC. It codes for CASSLNFMTSGLYEQYF.

The genes are TRBV9 and TRBJ2-2, with D uncertain. V gave up 0 bases and J gave up 6 bases, with 9 bases separating them. The CDR3 is 14 residues long. Germline V gene sequence: CDR1 SGDLS, CDR2 YYNGEE. The CDR3 loop reads CASSVGRPAGELFF. The CDR3 nucleotides are TGTGCCAGCAGCGTAGGTAGACCGGCCGGGGAGCTGTTTTTT.

The genes are TRBV11-2 and TRBJ1-4; weak D call: TRBD1 (6 bases). The CDR3 has 16 residues. Germline loops: CDR1 SGHAT, CDR2 FQNNGV. Trimming removed 1 base at V and 1 base at J, with 10 bases between. The CDR3 spells CASSLAVRGTNEKLFF. The CDR3 DNA reads as TGTGCCAGCAGCTTAGCGGTCAGGGGAACTAATGAAAAACTGTTTTTT.

This chain uses TRBV4-1 with TRBJ1-4; D remains unclear. In germline, CDR1 is MGHRA, CDR2 YSYEKL. The V end was cut by 0 bases, the J end by 5 bases, with 7 bases between. The CDR3 is 14 amino acids. The chain's CDR3 is CASSQDLRNEKLFF. CDR3 DNA sequence: TGCGCCAGCAGCCAAGATCTGCGAAATGAAAAACTGTTTTTT.

The J gene is TRBJ2-6, the V gene TRBV27; D might be TRBD1 (6 bases). Trimming left V 7 bases short and J 0 bases short, with 28 bases between. The CDR3 is made up of 21 amino acids. Germline V gives CDR1 MNHEY, CDR2 SMNVEV (reference sequence). CDR3 DNA sequence: TGTGCCAGCACCCAATCGATCTGGACAGAAATCGATAGCTCTGGGGCCAACGTCCTGACTTTC. Protein sequence: CASTQSIWTEIDSSGANVLTF. The variable domain in full, completed from reference TRBV27 and TRBJ2-6, reads EAQVTQNPRYLITVTGKKLTVTCSQNMNHEYMSWYRQDPGLGLRQIYYSMNVEVTDKGDVPEGYKVSRKEKRNFPLILESPSPNQTSLYFCASTQSIWTEIDSSGANVLTFGAGSRLTVL.

The rearrangement links TRBV7-9 to TRBJ2-7; 7 bases are shared with TRBD2. Germline values: CDR1 SEHNR, CDR2 FQNEAQ (reference sequence). After removal of 5 bases from V and 6 bases from J, the junction contained 13 bases not matched to a gene. The CDR3 extends over 15 amino acids. The CDR3 reads CASSIVAGLESEQYF. For the CDR3, the DNA is TGTGCCAGCAGCATAGTAGCGGGTTTAGAGTCCGAGCAGTACTTC.

The chain links TRBV7-9 to TRBJ2-2; D unclear. The CDR3 spans 14 residues. Germline CDR1 SEHNR, CDR2 FQNEAQ (reference sequence). V was pared by 0 bases and J by 4 bases, with 6 bases between. The CDR3 protein is CASSLASFTGELFF. The CDR3 DNA follows: TGTGCCAGCAGCTTAGCCAGTTTCACCGGGGAGCTGTTTTTT.

The rearrangement joins TRBV9 to TRBJ2-6, with 8 nucleotides matching TRBD2. Germline V lookup: CDR1 SGDLS, CDR2 YYNGEE. The length of the CDR3 is 18 residues. The V segment lost 4 bases and the J segment 1 base; nucleotides outside the gene matches: 10. This CDR3 reads CASSLRREGLSGANVLTF. Written as DNA, the CDR3 is TGTGCCAGCAGCCTGAGACGGGAGGGCTTATCTGGGGCCAACGTCCTGACTTTC. The variable domain in full, completed from reference TRBV9 and TRBJ2-6, reads DSGVTQTPKHLITATGQRVTLRCSPRSGDLSVYWYQQSLDQGLQFLIQYYNGEERAKGNILERFSAQQFPDLHSELNLSSLELGDSALYFCASSLRREGLSGANVLTFGAGSRLTVL.

The V gene is TRBV5-4, the J gene TRBJ2-1; TRBD1 agrees at 7 bases. The V gene's germline CDR1 is SGHNT and CDR2 YYREEE (reference sequence). This CDR3 comprises 14 residues. J was trimmed by 6 bases and V by 4 bases; bases with no gene match: 7. CDR3 DNA sequence: TGTGCCAGCAGCCCGGACAGGAGGTCCAATGAGCAGTTCTTC. It specifies CASSPDRRSNEQFF. The full variable domain, with the rest looked up from reference TRBV5-4 and TRBJ2-1, is ETGVTQSPTHLIKTRGQQVTLRCSSQSGHNTVSWYQQALGQGPQFIFQYYREEENGRGNFPPRFSGLQFPNYSSELNVNALELDDSALYLCASSPDRRSNEQFFGPGTRLTVL.

This sequence joins TRBV28 and TRBJ2-7; D ambiguous. Trimming stripped 5 bases from V and 0 bases from J, with 14 bases between. The germline gives CDR1 MDHEN, CDR2 SYDVKM. The CDR3 consists of 15 residues. The CDR3 DNA sequence: TGTGCCAGCAGTAAAGAGGCCCTATCCTCCTACGAGCAGTACTTC. Translating gives CASSKEALSSYEQYF.

The rearrangement uses TRBV9 and TRBJ2-7; 7 bases are a match to TRBD1. J gave up 3 bases and V 0 bases, and 3 bases lay outside the gene matches. The germline gives CDR1 SGDLS, CDR2 YYNGEE. The CDR3 loop spans 14 amino acids. The CDR3 DNA reads TGTGCCAGCAGCGTAGGAGGGACAGTCTACGAGCAGTACTTC. Protein sequence: CASSVGGTVYEQYF.